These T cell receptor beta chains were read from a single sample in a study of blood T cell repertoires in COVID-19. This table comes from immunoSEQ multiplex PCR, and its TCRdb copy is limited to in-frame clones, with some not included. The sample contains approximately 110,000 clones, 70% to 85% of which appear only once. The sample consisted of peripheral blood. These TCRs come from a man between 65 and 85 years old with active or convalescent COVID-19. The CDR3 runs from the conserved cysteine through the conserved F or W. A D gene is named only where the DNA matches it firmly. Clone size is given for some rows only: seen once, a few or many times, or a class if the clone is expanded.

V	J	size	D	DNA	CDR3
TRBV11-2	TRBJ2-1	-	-	TGTGCCAGCAGCTTAGTTCCAGCGGCAAAGCAGTTCTTC	CASSLVPAAKQFF
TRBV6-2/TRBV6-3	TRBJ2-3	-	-	TGTGCCAGCAGCCAATTTGAGGCGGGCGCCACAGATACGCAGTATTTT	CASSQFEAGATDTQYF
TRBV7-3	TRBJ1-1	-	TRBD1	TGTGCCAGCAGCCAGGGGGGAGAAGCTTTCTTT	CASSQGGEAFF
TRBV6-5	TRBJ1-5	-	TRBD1	TGTGCCAGCAGAATTACAGGGGGTTATCAGCCCCAGCATTTT	CASRITGGYQPQHF
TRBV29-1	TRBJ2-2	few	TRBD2	TGCAGCATTATGACTAGCGGGAGTGGGACCGGGGAGCTGTTTTTT	CSIMTSGSGTGELFF
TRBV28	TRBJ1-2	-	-	TGTGCCAGCAGTCAGGGACTTTTCGGCTACACCTTC	CASSQGLFGYTF
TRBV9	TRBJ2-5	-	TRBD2	TGTGCCAGCAGCGTAGGGGGACTAGCGGGGCTGGAGACCCAGTACTTC	CASSVGGLAGLETQYF
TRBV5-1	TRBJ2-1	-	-	TGCGCCAGCAGCCCTACGTCCGGGAAGGTATCTGGCAATGAGCAGTTCTTC	CASSPTSGKVSGNEQFF
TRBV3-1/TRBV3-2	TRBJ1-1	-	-	TGTGCCAGCAGCCAAGATAGCTCAGGGAAAACTGAAGCTTTCTTT	CASSQDSSGKTEAFF
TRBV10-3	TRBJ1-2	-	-	TGTGCCATCAGTGAAAGGGCGGGGCAGGGATACGGCTACACCTTC	CAISERAGQGYGYTF
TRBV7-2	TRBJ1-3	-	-	TGTGCCAGCAGCATCCTCAGAGGAAACACCATATATTTT	CASSILRGNTIYF
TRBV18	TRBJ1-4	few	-	TGTGCCAGCTCACGGGCGGACCCAAGACAGGAAAAACTGTTTTTT	CASSRADPRQEKLFF
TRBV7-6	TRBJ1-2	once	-	TGTGCCAGCAGCTTAGGACCAGGGCCCTATGGCTACACCTTC	CASSLGPGPYGYTF
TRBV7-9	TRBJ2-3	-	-	TGTGCCAGCAGCATGAGTTATTCTGGCACAGATACGCAGTATTTT	CASSMSYSGTDTQYF
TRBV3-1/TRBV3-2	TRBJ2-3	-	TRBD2	TGTGCCAGCAGCGATTGGACTAGCGGGAGTCGCACAGATACGCAGTATTTT	CASSDWTSGSRTDTQYF
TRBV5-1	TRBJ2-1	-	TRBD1	TGCGCCAGCAGCCTAGATAACCGGGACAGGTCGGAGCATGAGCAGTTCTTC	CASSLDNRDRSEHEQFF
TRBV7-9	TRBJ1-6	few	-	TGTGCCAGCAGTAGTTTTTCAAATTCACCCCTCCACTTT	CASSSFSNSPLHF
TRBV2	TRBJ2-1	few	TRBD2	TGTGCCAGCAGTGACCCCTCCGGGACTAGCGGGAGGAATGAGCAGTTCTTC	CASSDPSGTSGRNEQFF
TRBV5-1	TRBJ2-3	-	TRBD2	TGCGCCAGCAGCTTGAGGAGGCGGGAGAGCACAGATACGCAGTATTTT	CASSLRRRESTDTQYF
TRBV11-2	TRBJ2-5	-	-	TGTGCCAGCAGCTTCCTTAGTAACCAAGAGACCCAGTACTTC	CASSFLSNQETQYF
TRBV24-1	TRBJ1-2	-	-	TGTGCCACCAGTGATCACTTTTGGAGATACACCTTC	CATSDHFWRYTF
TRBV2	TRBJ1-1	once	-	TGTGCCAGCAGTAAGGGGGGGATGAACACTGAAGCTTTCTTT	CASSKGGMNTEAFF
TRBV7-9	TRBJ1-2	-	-	TGTGCCAGCAGCTTAAAGCGGAAAGGAGACGGCTACACCTTC	CASSLKRKGDGYTF
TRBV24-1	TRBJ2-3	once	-	TGTGCCACCAGTGATTCGAGGGATAGCACAGATACGCAGTATTTT	CATSDSRDSTDTQYF
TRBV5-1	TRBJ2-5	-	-	TGCGCCAGCAGGAAGCAACAAGAGACCCAGTACTTC	CASRKQQETQYF
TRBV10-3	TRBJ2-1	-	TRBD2	TGTGCCATCAGGGAAGGGACTAGCGGGAGGGCCTTGAAGAATGAGCAGTTCTTC	CAIREGTSGRALKNEQFF
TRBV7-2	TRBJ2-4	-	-	TGTGCCAGCGGAGACGCGGATCTAGCCAAAAACATTCAGTACTTC	CASGDADLAKNIQYF
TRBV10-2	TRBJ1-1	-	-	TGCGCCAGCAGTCCGGTGGGGTCAGGGGTAGGCACTGAAGCTTTCTTT	CASSPVGSGVGTEAFF
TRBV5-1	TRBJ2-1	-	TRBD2	TGCGCCAGCAGCTTTTCTCTAGCGGGGGGGAATGAGCAGTTCTTC	CASSFSLAGGNEQFF
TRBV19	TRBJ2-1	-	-	TGTGCCAGTAGTACCTATATGCGGGAAGGCTCCTACAATGAGCAGTTCTTC	CASSTYMREGSYNEQFF
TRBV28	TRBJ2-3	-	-	TGTGCCAGCAGTCCCCAGACTAGGAGACAAGATACGCAGTATTTT	CASSPQTRRQDTQYF
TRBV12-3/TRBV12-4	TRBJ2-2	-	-	TGTGCCAGCAGTTTGAGCCTTACCGGGGAGCTGTTTTTT	CASSLSLTGELFF
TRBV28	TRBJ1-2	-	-	TGTGCCAGCAGTAACAGGTTCCAACGTCCCAGTGGCTACACCTTC	CASSNRFQRPSGYTF
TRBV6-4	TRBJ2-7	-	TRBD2	TGTGCCAGCAGTGACTCGTACGGGCTAGCGGGAGGCTACGAGCAGTACTTC	CASSDSYGLAGGYEQYF
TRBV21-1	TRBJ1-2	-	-	TGTGCCAGCAGCAAAGACGGTTCCGGGACAGGGGGCGTTGTTCGGTATTACACCTTC	CASSKDGSGTGGVVRYYTF
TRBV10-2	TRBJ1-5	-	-	TGCGCCAGCAGTGAGTCGGGAGGGAGTCAGCCCCAGCATTTT	CASSESGGSQPQHF
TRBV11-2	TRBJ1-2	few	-	TGTGCCAGCAGCGATCCAAGGACAGAAGATGGCTACACCTTC	CASSDPRTEDGYTF
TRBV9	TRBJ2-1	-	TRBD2	TGTGCCAGCAGCGTAGACCCAGGGACTAGCGGTCCGGGGCAGTTCTTC	CASSVDPGTSGPGQFF
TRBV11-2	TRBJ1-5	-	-	TGTGCCAGCAGCGTAGACGGAGCAATCATGCCCCAGCATTTT	CASSVDGAIMPQHF
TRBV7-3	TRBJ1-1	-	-	TGTGCCAGCAGCCTTCACATGAACACTGAAGCTTTCTTT	CASSLHMNTEAFF
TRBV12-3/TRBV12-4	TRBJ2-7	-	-	TGTGCCAGCAGCCGCGGGATTAACGAGCAGTACTTC	CASSRGINEQYF
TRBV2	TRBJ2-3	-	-	TGTGCCAGCAGTGCGGAGGGCACAGATACGCAGTATTTT	CASSAEGTDTQYF
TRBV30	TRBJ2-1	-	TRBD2	TGTGCCTGGGAGTCGGGGGGCTCCTACAATGAGCAGTTCTTC	CAWESGGSYNEQFF
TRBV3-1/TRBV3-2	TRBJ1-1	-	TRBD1	TGTGCCAGCAGCCAAGCTCAGGGGGCAACTGAAGCTTTCTTT	CASSQAQGATEAFF
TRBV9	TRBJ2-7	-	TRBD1	TGTGCCAGCAGTCCCGGGACAGGACCCTACGAGCAGTACTTC	CASSPGTGPYEQYF